This T cell receptor (beta chain) was found in a study of cytomegalovirus exposure and HLA in healthy donors. PCR used 60 Vbeta primers and 13 Jbeta primers. The table came from immunoSEQ multiplex PCR; TCRdb's copy has only in-frame clones and leaves some out. The sample consists of 150,000 to 200,000 clones, around 70% of them appearing once. The V and J ends lost 2 bases and 4 bases, in that order; junction bases with no gene match: 10. There are 16 residues in the CDR3. Germline values: CDR1 MNHEY, CDR2 SVGAGI. The sequence derives from a man between 18 and 35 years old in good health and CMV-seropositive. The V gene is TRBV6-5, the J gene TRBJ2-5, with TRBD2 identical over 7 bases. The sequencing input was PBMCs. CDR3 DNA: TGTGCCAGCAGTTACGTTGCCGGGGAGGGCCGAGAGACCCAGTACTTC. Its translation: CASSYVAGEGRETQYF.